This TCR beta chain was sequenced in a study of cytomegalovirus exposure and HLA in healthy donors. The V gene's germline CDR1 is SGHDN and CDR2 FVKESK. The CDR3 sequence is 16 residues long. V lost 0 bases, J lost 1 base, and 10 bases lay in between. This clone showed up just once. Its specificity is not known. Whole-study results and caveats: A later analysis found that most CMV-associated TCR beta chains appeared HLA-restricted. Previously analyzed data showed that most TCR beta V segments were productive at a frequency of about 90% or about 30%.

A multiplex PCR was run with 60 Vbeta primers and 13 Jbeta primers. Clones were read by immunoSEQ multiplex PCR, and TCRdb kept only the in-frame ones, dropping some. The data hold 110,000 to 150,000 clones, with roughly 68% observed a single time. Sequenced material: PBMCs. The V and J genes are TRBV14 and TRBJ1-3, with a possible D match to TRBD1 (6 bases). This clonotype originated in a man in his sixties in good health and CMV-seronegative. CDR3 loop: CASSQDQQGSGNTIYF. CDR3 nucleotides: TGTGCCAGCAGCCAAGATCAACAGGGTTCTGGAAACACCATATATTTT.